The clone carrying this T cell receptor beta chain occurred a few times. Its cognate antigen is unknown. The data belong to a study of naive and memory T cell subsets. Study results and limitations: Clonotypes here are unpaired alpha or beta chain sequences. Over 95% of naive TCR sequences appeared only once after error correction, unlike memory subsets.

Germline CDR1 is SGHTA and CDR2 is FQGNSA. Trimming removed 5 bases from V and 1 base from J, with 13 bases in between. The CDR3 runs to 15 residues. An equimolar mix of two oligonucleotides served as the beta constant-region primer for TRBC1 and TRBC2. The ligated cDNA underwent four PCR rounds using SP2 and nested alpha and beta constant-region primers. TCRdb used MiXCR to reprocess the UMI-ligation and nested PCR reads, holding one entry per CDR3 protein. The sample contains roughly 98,000 distinct CDR3 sequences, 7% to 8% of which appear only once. Specimen: central memory CD4+ T cells from blood. The J gene is TRBJ2-3, the V gene TRBV7-2; D perhaps matches TRBD2 (5 bases). This receptor was identified in a human donor in good health. The CDR3 here is CASSPRRVGTDTQYF. DNA of the CDR3: TGTGCCAGCAGCCCCCGGCGGGTGGGCACAGATACGCAGTATTTT.